This T cell receptor beta chain is drawn from a study of glioma-infiltrating T cells after dendritic cell vaccination. About the study: Autologous tumor lysate was loaded overnight onto monocyte-derived dendritic cells grown less than 8 days with IL-4 and GM-CSF.

The CDR3 has 13 amino acids. V lost 4 bases to trimming and J lost 4 bases; unmatched junction nucleotides: 3. CDR1 and CDR2 from the germline V gene are ENHRY and SYGVKD. Time point: after dendritic cell vaccination, including at tumor progression/relapse. TCRdb's table, derived via immunoSEQ multiplex PCR, lists solely in-frame clones and lacks some. The sample lists roughly 100,000 clones; roughly 89% were seen once. V is TRBV10-3 and J is TRBJ2-5; TRBD1 agrees at 7 bases. The TCR was taken from a human donor with glioblastoma. This material consisted of blood, taken after dendritic cell vaccination. The CDR3 DNA follows: TGTGCCATCAGTGCAGGGGACAGAGAGACCCAGTACTTC. Residues: CAISAGDRETQYF.